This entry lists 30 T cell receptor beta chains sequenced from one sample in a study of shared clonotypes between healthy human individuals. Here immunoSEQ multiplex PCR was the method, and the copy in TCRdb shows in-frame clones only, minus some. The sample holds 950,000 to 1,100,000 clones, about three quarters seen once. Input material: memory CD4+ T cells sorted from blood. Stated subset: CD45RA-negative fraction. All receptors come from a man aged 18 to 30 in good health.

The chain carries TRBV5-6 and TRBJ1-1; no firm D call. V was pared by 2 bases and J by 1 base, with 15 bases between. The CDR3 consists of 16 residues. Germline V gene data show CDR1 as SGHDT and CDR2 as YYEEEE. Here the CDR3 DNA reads TGTGCCAGCAGCTTACGGCTGCGGCACTCGAACACTGAAGCTTTCTTT. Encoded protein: CASSLRLRHSNTEAFF. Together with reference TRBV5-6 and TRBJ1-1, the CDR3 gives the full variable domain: DAGVTQSPTHLIKTRGQQVTLRCSPKSGHDTVSWYQQALGQGPQFIFQYYEEEERQRGNFPDRFSGHQFPNYSSELNVNALLLGDSALYLCASSLRLRHSNTEAFFGQGTRLTVV.

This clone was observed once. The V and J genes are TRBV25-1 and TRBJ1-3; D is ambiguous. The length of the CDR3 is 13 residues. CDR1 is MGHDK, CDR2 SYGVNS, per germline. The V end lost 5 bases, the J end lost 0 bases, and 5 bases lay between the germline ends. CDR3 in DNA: TGTGCCAGCAGTCTTTTCTCTGGAAACACCATATATTTT. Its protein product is CASSLFSGNTIYF.

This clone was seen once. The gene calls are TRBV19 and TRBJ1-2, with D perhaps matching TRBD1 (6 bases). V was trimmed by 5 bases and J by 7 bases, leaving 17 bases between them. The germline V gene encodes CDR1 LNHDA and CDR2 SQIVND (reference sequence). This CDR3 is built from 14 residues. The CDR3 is CASSWAQGSGGYTF. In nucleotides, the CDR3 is TGTGCCAGTAGTTGGGCTCAGGGGAGCGGTGGCTACACCTTC.

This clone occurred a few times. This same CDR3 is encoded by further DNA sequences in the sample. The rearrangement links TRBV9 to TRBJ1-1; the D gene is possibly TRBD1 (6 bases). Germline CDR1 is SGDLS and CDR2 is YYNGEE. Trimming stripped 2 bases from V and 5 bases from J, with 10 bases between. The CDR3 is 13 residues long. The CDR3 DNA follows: TGTGCCAGCAGCGTGGCAGGGGAGACTGAAGCTTTCTTT. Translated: CASSVAGETEAFF. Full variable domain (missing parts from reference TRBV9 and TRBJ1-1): DSGVTQTPKHLITATGQRVTLRCSPRSGDLSVYWYQQSLDQGLQFLIQYYNGEERAKGNILERFSAQQFPDLHSELNLSSLELGDSALYFCASSVAGETEAFFGQGTRLTVV.

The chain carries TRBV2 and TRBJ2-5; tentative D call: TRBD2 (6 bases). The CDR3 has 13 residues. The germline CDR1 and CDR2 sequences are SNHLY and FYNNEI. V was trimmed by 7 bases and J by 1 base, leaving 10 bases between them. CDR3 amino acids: CASTGGFQETQYF. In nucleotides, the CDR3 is TGTGCCAGCACAGGAGGGTTCCAAGAGACCCAGTACTTC.

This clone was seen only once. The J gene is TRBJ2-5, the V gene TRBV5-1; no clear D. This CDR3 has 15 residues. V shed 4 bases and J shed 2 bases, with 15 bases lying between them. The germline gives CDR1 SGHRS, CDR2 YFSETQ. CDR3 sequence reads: CASSTGRGRQETQYF. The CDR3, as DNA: TGCGCCAGCAGCACGGGCCGCGGAAGGCAAGAGACCCAGTACTTC.

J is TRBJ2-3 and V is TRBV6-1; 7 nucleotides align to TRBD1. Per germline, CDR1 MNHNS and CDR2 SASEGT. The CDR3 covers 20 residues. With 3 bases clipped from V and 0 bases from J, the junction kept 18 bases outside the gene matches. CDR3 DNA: TGTGCCAGCAGTGATTGGCGACAGGGTACTAGGACACCTAGCACAGATACGCAGTATTTT. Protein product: CASSDWRQGTRTPSTDTQYF.

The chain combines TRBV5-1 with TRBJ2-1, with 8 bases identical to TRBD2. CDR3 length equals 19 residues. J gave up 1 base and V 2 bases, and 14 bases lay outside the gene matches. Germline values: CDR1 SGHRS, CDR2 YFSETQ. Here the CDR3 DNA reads TGCGCCAGCAGCTTTCCGGGACTAGGGACGATGGAATCCTACAATGAGCAGTTCTTC. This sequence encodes CASSFPGLGTMESYNEQFF.

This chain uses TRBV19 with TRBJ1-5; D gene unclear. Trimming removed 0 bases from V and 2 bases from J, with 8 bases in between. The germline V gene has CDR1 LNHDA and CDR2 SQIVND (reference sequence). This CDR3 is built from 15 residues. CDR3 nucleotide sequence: TGTGCCAGTAGTATAGAACCCATCGGCAATCAGCCCCAGCATTTT. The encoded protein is CASSIEPIGNQPQHF. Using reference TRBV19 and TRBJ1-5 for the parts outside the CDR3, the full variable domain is DGGITQSPKYLFRKEGQNVTLSCEQNLNHDAMYWYRQDPGQGLRLIYYSQIVNDFQKGDIAEGYSVSREKKESFPLTVTSAQKNPTAFYLCASSIEPIGNQPQHFGDGTRLSIL.

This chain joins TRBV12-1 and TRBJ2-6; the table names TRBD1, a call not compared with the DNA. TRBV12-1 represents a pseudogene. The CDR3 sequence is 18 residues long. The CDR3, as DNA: TGTGCCAGCAGCTTACCCGGACAGAAGGTGTCTGGGGCCAACGTCCTGACTTTC. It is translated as CASSLPGQKVSGANVLTF.

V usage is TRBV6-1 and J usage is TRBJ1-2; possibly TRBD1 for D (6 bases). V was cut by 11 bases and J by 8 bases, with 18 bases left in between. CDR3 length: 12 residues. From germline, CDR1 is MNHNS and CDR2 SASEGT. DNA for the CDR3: TGTGCCGCAGGAGGACAGCCAAGGGGCTACACCTTC. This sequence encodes CAAGGQPRGYTF.

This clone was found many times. The DNA for the CDR3 is TGTGCCAGCAGTCTCGGGACAGGGGGAGCTTTCTTT. Protein product: CASSLGTGGAFF. The genes are TRBV28 and TRBJ1-1, with TRBD1 matching over 11 bases. Germline V gene data show CDR1 as MDHEN and CDR2 as SYDVKM. After removal of 5 bases from V and 10 bases from J, the junction contained 3 bases not matched to a gene. The CDR3 covers 12 residues.

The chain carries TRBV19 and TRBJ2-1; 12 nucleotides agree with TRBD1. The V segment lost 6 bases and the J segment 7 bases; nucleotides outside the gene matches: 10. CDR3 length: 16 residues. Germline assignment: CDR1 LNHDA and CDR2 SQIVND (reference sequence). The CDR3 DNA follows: TGTGCCAGTAGACGCATGGGACAGGGGGCTGTGAATGAGCAGTTCTTC. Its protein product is CASRRMGQGAVNEQFF.

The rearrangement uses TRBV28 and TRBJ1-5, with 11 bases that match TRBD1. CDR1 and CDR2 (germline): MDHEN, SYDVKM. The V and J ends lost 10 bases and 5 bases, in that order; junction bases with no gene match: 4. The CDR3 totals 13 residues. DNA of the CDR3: TGTGCCACTGGACAGGGGGCTGATCAGCCCCAGCATTTT. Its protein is CATGQGADQPQHF.

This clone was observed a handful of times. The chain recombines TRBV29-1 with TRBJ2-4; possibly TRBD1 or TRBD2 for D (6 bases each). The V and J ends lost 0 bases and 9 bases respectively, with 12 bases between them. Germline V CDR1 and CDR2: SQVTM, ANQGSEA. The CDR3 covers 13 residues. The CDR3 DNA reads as TGCAGCGTTGAAGAGTTCGAGGGGGGCATTCAGTACTTC. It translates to CSVEEFEGGIQYF.

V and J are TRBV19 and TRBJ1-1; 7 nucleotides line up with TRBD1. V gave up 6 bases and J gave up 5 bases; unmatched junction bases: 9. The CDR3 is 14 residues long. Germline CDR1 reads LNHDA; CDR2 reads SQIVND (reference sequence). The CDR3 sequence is CASSTRQGWTEAFF. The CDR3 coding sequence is TGTGCCAGTAGCACCAGACAGGGCTGGACTGAAGCTTTCTTT.

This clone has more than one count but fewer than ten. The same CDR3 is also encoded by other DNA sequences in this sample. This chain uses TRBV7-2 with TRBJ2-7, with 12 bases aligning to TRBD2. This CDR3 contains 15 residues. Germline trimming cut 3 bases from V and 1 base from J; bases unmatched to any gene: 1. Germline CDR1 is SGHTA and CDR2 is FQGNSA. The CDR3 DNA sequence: TGTGCCAGCAGCTTCGGGACTAGCGGGTCCTACGAGCAGTACTTC. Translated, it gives CASSFGTSGSYEQYF.

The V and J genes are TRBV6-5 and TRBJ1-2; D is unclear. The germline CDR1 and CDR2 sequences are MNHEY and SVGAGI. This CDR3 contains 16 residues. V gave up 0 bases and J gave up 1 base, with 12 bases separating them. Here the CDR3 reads CASSYSVAGVNYGYTF. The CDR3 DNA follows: TGTGCCAGCAGTTACTCCGTGGCCGGAGTTAACTATGGCTACACCTTC.

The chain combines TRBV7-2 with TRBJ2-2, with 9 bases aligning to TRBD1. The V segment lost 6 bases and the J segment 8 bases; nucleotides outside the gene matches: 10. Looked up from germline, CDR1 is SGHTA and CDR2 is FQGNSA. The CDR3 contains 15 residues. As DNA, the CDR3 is TGTGCCAGCAGACTCGGACAGGGGCCGTCTGGGGAGCTGTTTTTT. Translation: CASRLGQGPSGELFF.

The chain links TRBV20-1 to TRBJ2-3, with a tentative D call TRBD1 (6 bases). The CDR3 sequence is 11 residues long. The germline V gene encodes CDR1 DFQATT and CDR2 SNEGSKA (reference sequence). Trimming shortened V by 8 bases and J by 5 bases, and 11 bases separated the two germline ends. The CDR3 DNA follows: TGCAGTTATAGGGGGTTAGATACGCAGTATTTT. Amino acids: CSYRGLDTQYF.

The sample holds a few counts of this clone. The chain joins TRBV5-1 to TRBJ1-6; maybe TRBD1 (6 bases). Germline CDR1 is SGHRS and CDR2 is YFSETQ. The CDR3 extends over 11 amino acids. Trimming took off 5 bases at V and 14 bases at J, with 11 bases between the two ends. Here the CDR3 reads CASSTGSALHF. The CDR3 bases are TGCGCCAGCAGTACAGGGAGTGCCCTCCACTTT.

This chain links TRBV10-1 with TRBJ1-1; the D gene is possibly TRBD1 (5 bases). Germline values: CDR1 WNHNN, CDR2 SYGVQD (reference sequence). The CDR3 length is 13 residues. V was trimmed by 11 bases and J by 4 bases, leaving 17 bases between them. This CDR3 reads CAHARRGPTEAFF. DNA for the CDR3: TGCGCCCACGCAAGGAGGGGACCCACTGAAGCTTTCTTT.

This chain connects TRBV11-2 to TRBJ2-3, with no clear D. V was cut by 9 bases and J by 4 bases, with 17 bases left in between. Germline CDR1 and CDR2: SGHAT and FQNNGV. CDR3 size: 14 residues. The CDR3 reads CASGLGSWPDTQYF. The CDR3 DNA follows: TGTGCCAGTGGATTGGGTAGCTGGCCAGATACGCAGTATTTT.

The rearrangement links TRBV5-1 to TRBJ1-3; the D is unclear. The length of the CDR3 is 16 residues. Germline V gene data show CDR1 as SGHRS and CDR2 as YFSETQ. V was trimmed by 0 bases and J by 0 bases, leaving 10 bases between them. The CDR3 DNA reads TGCGCCAGCAGCTTGGAGACACCAGCCTCTGGAAACACCATATATTTT. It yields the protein CASSLETPASGNTIYF.

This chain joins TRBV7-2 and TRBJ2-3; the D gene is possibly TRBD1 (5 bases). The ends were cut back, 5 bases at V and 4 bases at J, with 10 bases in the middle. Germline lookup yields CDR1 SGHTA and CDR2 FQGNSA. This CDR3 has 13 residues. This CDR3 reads CASSQGLSDTQYF. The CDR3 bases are TGTGCCAGCAGCCAGGGATTATCAGATACGCAGTATTTT.

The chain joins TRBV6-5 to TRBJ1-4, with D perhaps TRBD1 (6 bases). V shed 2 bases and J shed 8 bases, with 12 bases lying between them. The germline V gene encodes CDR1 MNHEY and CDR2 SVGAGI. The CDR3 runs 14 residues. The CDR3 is CASSYRYQGEKLFF. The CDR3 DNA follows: TGTGCCAGCAGTTACAGATACCAGGGGGAAAAACTGTTTTTT.

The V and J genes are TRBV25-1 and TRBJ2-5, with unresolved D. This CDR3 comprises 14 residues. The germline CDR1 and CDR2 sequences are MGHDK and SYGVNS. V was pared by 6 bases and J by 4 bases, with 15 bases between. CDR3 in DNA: TGTGCCAGCAGCCTCAGTGGCGGCGGAGAGACCCAGTACTTC. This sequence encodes CASSLSGGGETQYF.

In DNA form, the CDR3 reads TGTGCCAGCAGCCCCAACGTTGGGGGCCAAGCCTACGAGCAGTACTTC. Translation: CASSPNVGGQAYEQYF. The chain has TRBV11-2 and TRBJ2-7; D perhaps matches TRBD1 (6 bases). Germline loops: CDR1 SGHAT, CDR2 FQNNGV. The CDR3 consists of 16 residues. Trimming removed 5 bases at V and 2 bases at J, with 19 bases between.

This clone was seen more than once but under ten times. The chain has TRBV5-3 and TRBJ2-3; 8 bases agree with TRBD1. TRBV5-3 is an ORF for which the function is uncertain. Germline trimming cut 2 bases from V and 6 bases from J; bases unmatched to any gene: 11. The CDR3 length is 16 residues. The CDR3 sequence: CARSFLRDRPPDTQYF. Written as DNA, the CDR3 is TGTGCCAGAAGCTTCCTCCGGGACAGGCCGCCGGATACGCAGTATTTT.

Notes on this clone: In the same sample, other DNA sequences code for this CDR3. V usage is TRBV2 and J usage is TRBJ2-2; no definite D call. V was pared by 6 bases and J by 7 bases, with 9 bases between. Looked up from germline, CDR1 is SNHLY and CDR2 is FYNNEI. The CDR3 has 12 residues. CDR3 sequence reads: CASRVVGGELFF. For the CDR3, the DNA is TGTGCCAGCAGAGTAGTCGGCGGGGAGCTGTTTTTT.